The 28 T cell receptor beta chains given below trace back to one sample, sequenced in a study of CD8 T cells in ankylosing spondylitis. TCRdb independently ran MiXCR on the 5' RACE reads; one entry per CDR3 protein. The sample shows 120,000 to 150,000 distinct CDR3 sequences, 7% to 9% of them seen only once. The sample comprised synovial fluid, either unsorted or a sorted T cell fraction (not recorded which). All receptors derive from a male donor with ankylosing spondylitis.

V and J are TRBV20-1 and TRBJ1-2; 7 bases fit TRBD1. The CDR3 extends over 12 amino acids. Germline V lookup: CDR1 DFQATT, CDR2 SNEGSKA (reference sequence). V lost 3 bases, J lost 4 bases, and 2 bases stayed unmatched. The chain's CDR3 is CSASPGGYGYTF. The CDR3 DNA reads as TGCAGTGCTAGTCCAGGGGGCTATGGCTACACCTTC.

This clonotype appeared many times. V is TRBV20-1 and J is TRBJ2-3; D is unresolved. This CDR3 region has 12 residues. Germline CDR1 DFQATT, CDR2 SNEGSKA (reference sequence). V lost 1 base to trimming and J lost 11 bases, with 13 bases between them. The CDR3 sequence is CSARVSQIGQYF. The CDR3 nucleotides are TGCAGTGCTAGAGTTTCCCAGATAGGGCAGTATTTT.

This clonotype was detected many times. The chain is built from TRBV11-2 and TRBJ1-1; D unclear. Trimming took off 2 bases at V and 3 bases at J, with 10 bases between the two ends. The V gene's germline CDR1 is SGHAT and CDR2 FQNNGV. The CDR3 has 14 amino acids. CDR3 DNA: TGTGCCAGCAGCTTATACACCTCGTACACTGAAGCTTTCTTT. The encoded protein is CASSLYTSYTEAFF.

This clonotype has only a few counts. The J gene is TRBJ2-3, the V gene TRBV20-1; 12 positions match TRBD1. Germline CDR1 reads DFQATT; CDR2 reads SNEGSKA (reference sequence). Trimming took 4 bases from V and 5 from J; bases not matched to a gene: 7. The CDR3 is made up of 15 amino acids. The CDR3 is CSAKGDRGHEDTQYF. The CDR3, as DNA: TGCAGTGCTAAGGGGGACAGGGGGCATGAAGATACGCAGTATTTT.

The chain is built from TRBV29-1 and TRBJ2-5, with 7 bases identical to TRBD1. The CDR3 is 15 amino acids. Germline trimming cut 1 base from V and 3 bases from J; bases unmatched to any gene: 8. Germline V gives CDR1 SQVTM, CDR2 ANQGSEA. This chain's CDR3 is CSVEGGTGEKETQYF. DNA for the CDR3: TGCAGCGTTGAAGGGGGAACAGGGGAAAAAGAGACCCAGTACTTC.

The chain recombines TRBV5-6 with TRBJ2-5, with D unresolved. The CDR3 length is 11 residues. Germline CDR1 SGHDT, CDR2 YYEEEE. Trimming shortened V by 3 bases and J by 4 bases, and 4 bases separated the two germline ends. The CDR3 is CASSWRETQYF. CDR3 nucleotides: TGTGCCAGCAGCTGGCGAGAGACCCAGTACTTC.

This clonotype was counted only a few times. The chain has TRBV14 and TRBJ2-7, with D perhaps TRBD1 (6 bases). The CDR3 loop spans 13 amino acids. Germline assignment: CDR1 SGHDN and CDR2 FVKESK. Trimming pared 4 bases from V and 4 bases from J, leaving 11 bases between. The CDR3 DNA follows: TGTGCCAGCAGCCCGGGACATCAGTACGAGCAGTACTTC. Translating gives CASSPGHQYEQYF. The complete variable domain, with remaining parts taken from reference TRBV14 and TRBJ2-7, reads EAGVTQFPSHSVIEKGQTVTLRCDPISGHDNLYWYRRVMGKEIKFLLHFVKESKQDESGMPNNRFLAERTGGTYSTLKVQPAELEDSGVYFCASSPGHQYEQYFGPGTRLTVT.

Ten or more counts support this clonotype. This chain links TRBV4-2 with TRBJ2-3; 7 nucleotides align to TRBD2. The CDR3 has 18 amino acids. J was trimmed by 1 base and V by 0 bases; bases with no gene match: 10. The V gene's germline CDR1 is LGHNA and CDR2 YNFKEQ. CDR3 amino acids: CASSQDDVGLAGTDTQYF. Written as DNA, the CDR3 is TGTGCCAGCAGCCAAGATGATGTGGGTCTAGCGGGCACAGATACGCAGTATTTT.

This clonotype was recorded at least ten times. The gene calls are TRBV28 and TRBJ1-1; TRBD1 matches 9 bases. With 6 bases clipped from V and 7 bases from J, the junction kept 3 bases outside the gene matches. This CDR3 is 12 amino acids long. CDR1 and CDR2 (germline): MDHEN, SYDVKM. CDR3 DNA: TGTGCCAGCAGCACAGGGGGCGGTGAAGCTTTCTTT. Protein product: CASSTGGGEAFF.

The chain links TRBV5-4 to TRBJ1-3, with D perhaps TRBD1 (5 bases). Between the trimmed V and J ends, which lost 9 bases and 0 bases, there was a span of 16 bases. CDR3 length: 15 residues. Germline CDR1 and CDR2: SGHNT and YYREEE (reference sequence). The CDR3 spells CATQTAPSSGNTIYF. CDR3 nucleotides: TGTGCCACGCAGACAGCGCCGAGCTCTGGAAACACCATATATTTT.

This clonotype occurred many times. CDR3 bases: TGTGCCACCAGTGACTCTAAACTAGGACAGTTCTACGAGCAGTACTTC. Translating gives CATSDSKLGQFYEQYF. V gene TRBV24-1 combines with J gene TRBJ2-7; D perhaps matches TRBD1 (6 bases). This CDR3 contains 16 residues. Germline CDR1 and CDR2: KGHDR and SFDVKD. V was shortened by 4 bases and J by 3 bases, with 18 bases between the two germline ends.

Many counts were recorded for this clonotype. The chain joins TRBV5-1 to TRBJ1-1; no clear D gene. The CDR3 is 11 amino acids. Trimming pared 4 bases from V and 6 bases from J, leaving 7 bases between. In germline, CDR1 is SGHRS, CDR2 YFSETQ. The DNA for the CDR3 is TGCGCCAGCAGCGAAGGGCCTGAAGCTTTCTTT. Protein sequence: CASSEGPEAFF.

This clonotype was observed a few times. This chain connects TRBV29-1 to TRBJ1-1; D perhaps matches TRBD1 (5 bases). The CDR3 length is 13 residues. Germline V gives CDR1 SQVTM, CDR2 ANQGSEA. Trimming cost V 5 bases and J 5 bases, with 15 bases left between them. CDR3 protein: CSVLRTLGTEAFF. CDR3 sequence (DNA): TGCAGCGTTCTCCGGACACTAGGAACTGAAGCTTTCTTT.

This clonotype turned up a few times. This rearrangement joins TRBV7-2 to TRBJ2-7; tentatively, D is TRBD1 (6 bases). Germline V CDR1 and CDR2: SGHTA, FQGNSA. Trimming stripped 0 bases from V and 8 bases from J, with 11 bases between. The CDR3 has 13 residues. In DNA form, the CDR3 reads TGTGCCAGCAGCTTAGCGTCACAGGGAAAGCAGTACTTC. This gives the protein CASSLASQGKQYF.

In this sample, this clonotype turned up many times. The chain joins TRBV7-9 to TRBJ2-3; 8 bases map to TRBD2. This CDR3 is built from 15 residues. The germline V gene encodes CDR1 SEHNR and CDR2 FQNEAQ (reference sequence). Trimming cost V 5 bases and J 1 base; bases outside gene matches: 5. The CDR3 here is CASSQMTSGTDTQYF. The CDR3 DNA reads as TGTGCCAGCAGCCAGATGACTAGCGGCACAGATACGCAGTATTTT. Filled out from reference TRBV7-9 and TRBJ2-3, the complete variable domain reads DTGVSQNPRHKITKRGQNVTFRCDPISEHNRLYWYRQTLGQGPEFLTYFQNEAQLEKSRLLSDRFSAERPKGSFSTLEIQRTEQGDSAMYLCASSQMTSGTDTQYFGPGTRLTVL.

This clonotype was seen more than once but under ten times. The CDR3 bases are TGTGCCAGCAGCTCCCCCTACCGACAGGGGGCGAGGACTGAAGCTTTCTTT. This codes for CASSSPYRQGARTEAFF. The chain employs TRBV5-6 and TRBJ1-1, with TRBD1 matching 10 bases. This CDR3 spans 17 amino acids. The ends lost 3 bases at V and 5 bases at J; junction bases unmatched: 13. In germline, CDR1 is SGHDT, CDR2 YYEEEE. Complete variable domain (other parts from reference TRBV5-6 and TRBJ1-1): DAGVTQSPTHLIKTRGQQVTLRCSPKSGHDTVSWYQQALGQGPQFIFQYYEEEERQRGNFPDRFSGHQFPNYSSELNVNALLLGDSALYLCASSSPYRQGARTEAFFGQGTRLTVV.

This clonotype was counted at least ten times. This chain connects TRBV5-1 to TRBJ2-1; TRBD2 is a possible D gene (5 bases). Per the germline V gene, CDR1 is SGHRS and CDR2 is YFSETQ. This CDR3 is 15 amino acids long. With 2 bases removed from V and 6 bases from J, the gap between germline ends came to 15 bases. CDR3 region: CASSFSSARGNEQFF. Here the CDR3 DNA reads TGCGCCAGCAGCTTTTCGTCCGCCCGGGGCAATGAGCAGTTCTTC.

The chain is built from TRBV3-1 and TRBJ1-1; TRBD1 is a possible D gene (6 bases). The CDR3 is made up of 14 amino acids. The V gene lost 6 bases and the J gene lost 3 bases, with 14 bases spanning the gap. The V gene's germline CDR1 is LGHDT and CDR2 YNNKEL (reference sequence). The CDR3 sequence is CASRRSGGDTEAFF. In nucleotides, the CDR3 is TGTGCCAGCAGGCGCTCGGGGGGCGACACTGAAGCTTTCTTT.

CDR3 sequence reads: CASSWTGGTGELFF. CDR3 DNA: TGTGCCAGCAGCTGGACAGGGGGAACCGGGGAGCTGTTTTTT. The J gene is TRBJ2-2, the V gene TRBV3-1, with 10 bases identical to TRBD1. The V and J ends lost 5 bases and 5 bases, in that order; junction bases with no gene match: 2. This CDR3 is built from 14 residues. Germline V gives CDR1 LGHDT, CDR2 YNNKEL (reference sequence).

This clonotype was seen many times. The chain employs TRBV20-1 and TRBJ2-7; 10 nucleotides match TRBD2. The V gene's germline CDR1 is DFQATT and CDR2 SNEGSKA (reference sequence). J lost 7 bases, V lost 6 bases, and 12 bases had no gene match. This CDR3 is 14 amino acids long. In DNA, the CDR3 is TGCAGTGCCCCTAGCTTAGCGGGAGGTGGTGAGCAGTACTTC. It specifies CSAPSLAGGGEQYF.

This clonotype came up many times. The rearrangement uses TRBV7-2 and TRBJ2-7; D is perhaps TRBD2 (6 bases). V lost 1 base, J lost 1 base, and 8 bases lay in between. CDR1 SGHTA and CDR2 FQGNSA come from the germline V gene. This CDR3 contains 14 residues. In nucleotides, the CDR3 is TGTGCCAGCAGCTTAGAGCGGGCTTCCTACGAGCAGTACTTC. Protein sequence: CASSLERASYEQYF. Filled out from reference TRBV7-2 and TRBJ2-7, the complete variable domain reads GAGVSQSPSNKVTEKGKDVELRCDPISGHTALYWYRQSLGQGLEFLIYFQGNSAPDKSGLPSDRFSAERTGGSVSTLTIQRTQQEDSAVYLCASSLERASYEQYFGPGTRLTVT.

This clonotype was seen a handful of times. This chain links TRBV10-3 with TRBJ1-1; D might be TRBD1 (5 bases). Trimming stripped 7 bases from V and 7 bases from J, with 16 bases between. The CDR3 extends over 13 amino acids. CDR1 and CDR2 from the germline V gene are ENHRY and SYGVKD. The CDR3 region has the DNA TGTGCCATCACAAAACAGGACGGACATGAAGCTTTCTTT. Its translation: CAITKQDGHEAFF.

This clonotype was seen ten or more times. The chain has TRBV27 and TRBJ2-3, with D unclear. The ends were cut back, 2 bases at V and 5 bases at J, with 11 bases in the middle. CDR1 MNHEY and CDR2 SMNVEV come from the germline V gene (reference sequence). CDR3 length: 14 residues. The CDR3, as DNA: TGTGCCAGCAGTTTAGGGAACCTGAGAGATACGCAGTATTTT. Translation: CASSLGNLRDTQYF.

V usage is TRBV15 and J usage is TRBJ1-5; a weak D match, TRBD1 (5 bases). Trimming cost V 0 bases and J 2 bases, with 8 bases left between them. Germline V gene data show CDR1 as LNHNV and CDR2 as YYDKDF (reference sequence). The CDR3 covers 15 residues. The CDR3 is CATSRDRGRNQPQHF. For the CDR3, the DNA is TGTGCCACCAGCAGAGATAGGGGCCGCAATCAGCCCCAGCATTTT.

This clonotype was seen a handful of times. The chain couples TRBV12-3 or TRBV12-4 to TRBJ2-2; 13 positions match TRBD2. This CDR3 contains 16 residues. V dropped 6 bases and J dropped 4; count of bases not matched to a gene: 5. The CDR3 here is CASRRTSGSVTGELFF. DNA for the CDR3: TGTGCCAGCAGGAGGACTAGCGGGAGTGTCACCGGGGAGCTGTTTTTT.

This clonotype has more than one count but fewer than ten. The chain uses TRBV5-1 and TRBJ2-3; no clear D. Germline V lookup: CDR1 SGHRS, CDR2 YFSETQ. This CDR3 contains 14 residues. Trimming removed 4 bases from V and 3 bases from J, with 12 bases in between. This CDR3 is CASSPRPMTDTQYF. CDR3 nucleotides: TGCGCCAGCAGCCCCCGACCTATGACAGATACGCAGTATTTT.

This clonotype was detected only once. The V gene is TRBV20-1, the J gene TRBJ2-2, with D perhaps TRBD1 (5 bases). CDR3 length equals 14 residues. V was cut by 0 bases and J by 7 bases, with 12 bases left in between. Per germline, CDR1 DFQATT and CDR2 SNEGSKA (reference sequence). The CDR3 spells CSAREGAVYGELFF. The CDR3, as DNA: TGCAGTGCTAGAGAAGGGGCGGTTTACGGGGAGCTGTTTTTT.

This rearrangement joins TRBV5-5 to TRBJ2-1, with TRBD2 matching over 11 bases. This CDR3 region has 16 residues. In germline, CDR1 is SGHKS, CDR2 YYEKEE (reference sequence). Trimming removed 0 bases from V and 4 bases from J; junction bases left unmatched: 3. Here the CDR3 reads CASSLETSGNYNEQFF. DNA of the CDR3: TGTGCCAGCAGCTTGGAGACTAGCGGGAATTACAATGAGCAGTTCTTC.